This TCR beta chain was observed in a study of control samples from healthy donors and cancer patients. Sequencing was performed with immunoSEQ multiplex PCR; in TCRdb, only in-frame clones are kept and a portion is missing. The sample table sets out about 190,000 clones. V was cut by 6 bases and J by 3 bases, with 5 bases left in between. This CDR3 comprises 12 residues. The germline V gene encodes CDR1 SGHAT and CDR2 FQNNGV. Sequences were obtained from blood. This receptor was obtained from a woman in her twenties or thirties in good health. The V and J genes are TRBV11-2 and TRBJ2-2, with D uncertain. The CDR3 loop is CASRTYTGELFF. CDR3 nucleotides: TGTGCCAGCAGGACCTACACCGGGGAGCTGTTTTTT.